This T cell receptor beta chain comes out of a study of T cell repertoires in cytomegalovirus infection. Overall study: A matching HLA type, together with CMV infection, was signaled by public TCR beta signatures.

Turning to this clonotype: Its antigen is unknown.

TCRdb redid the calling of the reads with MiXCR, one entry per CDR3 protein. The sample consists of 700,000 to 850,000 distinct CDR3 sequences, approximately 32% of them appearing once. Here the sequenced sample was cultured CD8+ T cells from PBMCs, taken from culture after CMV antigen stimulation. The TCR was taken from a human donor in good health (CMV status not recorded). Some clones in this sample may be carry-over from other donors' samples.

The CDR3 DNA reads TGTGCCACCAGTGGCGGACAGGGGGCGCGGAATGAGCAGTTCTTC. Translation gives CATSGGQGARNEQFF. The chain carries TRBV24-1 and TRBJ2-1; 11 nucleotides match TRBD1. V was pared by 5 bases and J by 7 bases, with 6 bases of the junction left unmatched. CDR1 is KGHDR, CDR2 SFDVKD, per germline. The CDR3 runs to 15 residues.